This T cell receptor (beta chain) was profiled in a study of T cells after posttransplantation cyclophosphamide. The naive gate required viable CD3+CD4+ or CD3+CD8+ cells with CCR7+CD45RA+CD45RO-CD95-CD27+CD28+ phenotype. Germline CDR1 is GTSNPN and CDR2 is SVGIG (reference sequence). Trimming removed 2 bases from V and 3 bases from J; junction bases left unmatched: 3. The CDR3 sequence is 14 residues long. The data were produced by immunoSEQ multiplex PCR, yet TCRdb's version contains in-frame clones alone and is incomplete. This table holds about 20,000 clones, over 95% found once. The source is a middle-aged man in good health, CMV-negative, and a related stem cell transplant donor. The chain couples TRBV30 to TRBJ1-4; 7 bases align to TRBD1. The sequenced sample consisted of naive CD4+ T cells sorted from PBMCs. The CDR3 region has the DNA TGTGCCTGGAGTACCGGGACAGCTAATGAAAAACTGTTTTTT. As protein: CAWSTGTANEKLFF.